This entry lists 17 T cell receptor beta chains sequenced from one sample in a study of T cells in Graves' hyperthyroidism and ophthalmopathy. TCR beta CDR3 sequences were amplified from RNA transcripts. An initial round of RT-PCR targeting the TCR CDR3 relied on the HTBI primer set. MiXCR, run by TCRdb on the multiplex PCR reads, gives a single entry per CDR3 protein. The data contain roughly 750,000 distinct CDR3 sequences, less than 20% of them singletons. The sample taken for sequencing was blood. These TCRs come from a man younger than 35 with Graves' hyperthyroidism.

This clonotype came up many times. The chain is built from TRBV6-2 or TRBV6-3 and TRBJ2-7; 9 nucleotides agree with TRBD1. With V trimmed by 2 bases and J by 5 bases, 7 bases remained unmatched. CDR3 length equals 15 residues. The germline V gene encodes CDR1 MNHEY and CDR2 SVGEGT. CDR3 sequence reads: CASSYPGTGTHEQYF. The CDR3 coding sequence is TGTGCCAGCAGTTACCCCGGGACAGGGACGCACGAGCAGTACTTC.

DNA of the CDR3: TGTGCCACCGCCGGGACGGGGAGGAACACCGGGGAGCTGTTTTTT. Translation gives CATAGTGRNTGELFF. The V and J genes are TRBV24-1 and TRBJ2-2; possibly TRBD1 or TRBD2 for D (5 bases each). The germline V and J ends were trimmed by 9 bases and 1 base, with 14 bases remaining between them. The CDR3 runs 15 residues. Germline V gene sequence: CDR1 KGHDR, CDR2 SFDVKD.

The V gene is TRBV30, the J gene TRBJ2-6; D might be TRBD2 (6 bases). There are 15 residues in the CDR3. The V end lost 4 bases, the J end lost 2 bases, and 12 bases lay between the germline ends. Per the germline V gene, CDR1 is GTSNPN and CDR2 is SVGIG (reference sequence). The CDR3 here is CAWTTPSAGANVLTF. DNA of the CDR3: TGTGCCTGGACCACACCTAGCGCTGGGGCCAACGTCCTGACTTTC.

The chain links TRBV20-1 to TRBJ2-1, with 8 bases that match TRBD2. Matching the DNA end better, TRBJ2-7 makes the J call doubtful. The CDR3 totals 13 residues. The germline V gene has CDR1 DFQATT and CDR2 SNEGSKA (reference sequence). The CDR3 bases are TGCAGTTTCCGGGAGGGCCTCCGGAATGAGCAGTACTTC. Its protein product is CSFREGLRNEQYF.

The V gene is TRBV19, the J gene TRBJ1-1; unclear D gene. The ends were cut back, 6 bases at V and 5 bases at J, with 10 bases in the middle. Germline CDR1 is LNHDA and CDR2 is SQIVND (reference sequence). This CDR3 region has 12 residues. This CDR3 reads CASRTAGTEAFF. In nucleotides, the CDR3 is TGTGCCAGTAGGACGGCCGGGACTGAAGCTTTCTTT.

Ten or more counts support this clonotype. A junction end diverges from the germline sequence, so it may reflect a read error. The chain uses TRBV7-8 and TRBJ2-7; 9 bases map to TRBD1. There are 16 residues in the CDR3. Germline V CDR1 and CDR2: SGHVS, FQNEAQ. Written as DNA, the CDR3 is TGTGCCAGCAGCTTACCTGGGACAGGGAGCTCCTACGAACAGTACTTC. The encoded protein is CASSLPGTGSSYEQYF.

V is TRBV3-1 and J is TRBJ1-1; D is uncertain. This CDR3 comprises 13 residues. The germline CDR1 and CDR2 sequences are LGHDT and YNNKEL (reference sequence). The germline V and J ends were trimmed by 4 bases and 7 bases, with 13 bases remaining between them. CDR3 sequence reads: CASSRLSGGEAFF. CDR3 nucleotides: TGTGCCAGCAGCCGCCTGTCCGGAGGTGAAGCTTTCTTT.

This clonotype showed up just a few times. This rearrangement joins TRBV7-2 to TRBJ1-1; the match to TRBD1 covers 7 bases. From germline, CDR1 is SGHTA and CDR2 FQGNSA. J lost 8 bases, V lost 2 bases, and 8 bases had no gene match. The CDR3 covers 14 residues. CDR3 residues: CASSLRWDSLEAFF. DNA of the CDR3: TGTGCCAGCAGCTTACGGTGGGACAGCTTAGAAGCTTTCTTT.

A single count supports this clonotype. V is TRBV30 and J is TRBJ1-5; D uncertain. Per the germline V gene, CDR1 is GTSNPN and CDR2 is SVGIG (reference sequence). The CDR3 has 14 residues. V lost 0 bases to trimming and J lost 5 bases, with 11 bases between them. DNA of the CDR3: TGTGCCTGGAGTGTACTCTTTGGGCATCAGCCCCAGCATTTT. Amino acids: CAWSVLFGHQPQHF.

The rearrangement links TRBV20-1 to TRBJ1-1; 9 bases align to TRBD1. The CDR3 has 15 amino acids. V was clipped by 0 bases and J by 5 bases; unmatched bases: 7. Germline CDR1 is DFQATT and CDR2 is SNEGSKA (reference sequence). For the CDR3, the DNA is TGCAGTGCTAGAGAGCCGACAGGGGGAGGTACTGAAGCTTTCTTT. This encodes CSAREPTGGGTEAFF.

The chain has TRBV6-5 and TRBJ2-2; D is unresolved. V lost 0 bases and J 0 bases, leaving 8 bases between the germline ends. Germline CDR1 and CDR2: MNHEY and SVGAGI. The CDR3 loop spans 16 amino acids. The CDR3 sequence is CASSYSTTANTGELFF. Here the CDR3 DNA reads TGTGCCAGCAGTTACTCGACGACCGCGAACACCGGGGAGCTGTTTTTT.

This clonotype was picked up a small number of times. The genes are TRBV7-3 and TRBJ1-2, with D perhaps matching TRBD1 (5 bases). The CDR3 totals 14 residues. In germline, CDR1 is SGHTA, CDR2 FQGTGA. Trimming took 4 bases from V and 6 from J, leaving 15 bases between them. In nucleotides, the CDR3 is TGTGCCAGCAGCTCCATGGAAGGAGGGGATGGCTACACCTTC. This translates into CASSSMEGGDGYTF.

This clonotype was detected ten times or more. The chain links TRBV20-1 to TRBJ2-3; D not resolved. The germline V gene has CDR1 DFQATT and CDR2 SNEGSKA (reference sequence). This CDR3 region has 14 residues. Trimming shortened V by 0 bases and J by 2 bases, and 9 bases separated the two germline ends. The chain's CDR3 is CSARDPLNTDTQYF. The CDR3 DNA sequence: TGCAGTGCTAGAGATCCGCTAAACACAGATACGCAGTATTTT.

This clonotype occurred many times. The rearrangement uses TRBV27 and TRBJ1-5; the match to TRBD1 covers 9 bases. CDR3 size: 15 residues. V shed 7 bases and J 4 bases; nucleotides not matched to a gene: 8. Germline CDR1 reads MNHEY; CDR2 reads SMNVEV (reference sequence). Written as DNA, the CDR3 is TGTGCCAGCACCTCCAGGGGACAGGGAAATCAGCCCCAGCATTTT. This sequence encodes CASTSRGQGNQPQHF.

About this clonotype: A much more abundant neighbour one base away suggests this may be a read error. The chain uses TRBV20-1 and TRBJ2-7, with TRBD2 identical over 11 bases. Per germline, CDR1 DFQATT and CDR2 SNEGSKA (reference sequence). Trimming took 1 base from V and 2 from J; bases not matched to a gene: 7. This CDR3 has 16 residues. CDR3 residues: CSARATSGRVAYEQYF. CDR3 nucleotides: TGCAGTGCTAGAGCTACTAGCGGGAGAGTCGCCTACGAGCAGTACTTC.

This clonotype was recorded at least ten times. V usage is TRBV11-3 and J usage is TRBJ2-1; D may be TRBD2 (6 bases). The CDR3 totals 16 residues. V lost 2 bases and J 9 bases, leaving 20 bases between the germline ends. Per the germline V gene, CDR1 is SGHNT and CDR2 is YENEEA. The CDR3 protein is CASSLSLPGVFGEQFF. CDR3 nucleotides: TGTGCCAGCAGCTTATCCCTCCCGGGAGTTTTTGGTGAGCAGTTCTTC.

The sample holds many counts of this clonotype. The rearrangement joins TRBV28 to TRBJ1-1; the D gene is possibly TRBD1 (5 bases). With 4 bases removed from V and 6 bases from J, the gap between germline ends came to 9 bases. This CDR3 region has 12 residues. Germline-derived CDR1 and CDR2 are MDHEN and SYDVKM. DNA for the CDR3: TGTGCCAGCAGTTCAGGGTTTGCTGAAGCTTTCTTT. Protein: CASSSGFAEAFF.